The table lists the clone carrying this T cell receptor (beta chain) with a few counts. What it recognizes is unknown. Germline and junction disagree at one end, which may indicate a read error. TCRdb analysed the reads with MiXCR anew, one entry per CDR3 protein. The sample lists approximately 500,000 distinct CDR3 sequences, 16% occurring once. The CDR3 contains 15 residues. These data are taken from a study of T cell repertoires in cytomegalovirus infection. About the study: Public signatures in TCR beta pointed to CMV infection and matching HLA type. General study findings and limits: CMV-specific HLA-C-restricted TCR beta clonotypes dominated the ex vivo response. Identification of carriers of CMV plus the relevant HLA was achieved through cumulative public TCR beta family frequency.

The chain is built from TRBV5-3 and TRBJ1-5, with D possibly matching TRBD1 (6 bases). TRBV5-3 is classed as an ORF, of uncertain function. The sample was CD8+ T cells from PBMCs. This clonotype was sampled from a human donor in good health (CMV status not recorded). Some clones in this sample may be carry-over from other donors' samples. The CDR3 loop is CASSLLGGSNQPQHF. CDR3 nucleotide sequence: TGTGCCAGCAGCTTGTTAGGGGGGAGCAATCAGCCCCAGCATTTT.